Listed below are T cell receptor beta chains from one sample, sequenced in a study of blood T cell repertoires in COVID-19. Assay: immunoSEQ multiplex PCR; the TCRdb copy retains only in-frame clones and omits some. Of about 220,000 clones listed, approximately 77% were seen once; the top ten hold 3.5% to 4%. Sequenced: peripheral blood. The receptors originated from a woman older than 75 with acute or convalescent COVID-19. Each CDR3 is given without its conserved first and last residue. The order of the fields is V gene, J gene, D gene, CDR3 protein. A D gene is named only where the DNA matches it firmly.

v_gene: TRBV15
j_gene: TRBJ1-5
d_gene: .
CDR3aa: ATSRDYSNSNQPQH

v_gene: TRBV6-4
j_gene: TRBJ1-6
d_gene: .
CDR3aa: ASSESGAYSPLH

v_gene: TRBV7-6
j_gene: TRBJ1-2
d_gene: .
CDR3aa: ASSALLQGIRGVDGYT

v_gene: TRBV28
j_gene: TRBJ1-5
d_gene: .
CDR3aa: ASSSRGYVSNQPQH

v_gene: TRBV29-1
j_gene: TRBJ1-4
d_gene: .
CDR3aa: SVGAAGGANEKLF

v_gene: TRBV28
j_gene: TRBJ2-3
d_gene: TRBD1
CDR3aa: ASSYTRGRTDTQY

v_gene: TRBV4-1
j_gene: TRBJ2-6
d_gene: TRBD2
CDR3aa: ASSQEPGLASPGANVLT

v_gene: TRBV12-3/TRBV12-4
j_gene: TRBJ2-5
d_gene: .
CDR3aa: ASSQTTRTQY

v_gene: TRBV18
j_gene: TRBJ2-7
d_gene: .
CDR3aa: ASSPERVDEQY

v_gene: TRBV10-1
j_gene: TRBJ1-5
d_gene: .
CDR3aa: ASSESGVLSNQPQH

v_gene: TRBV5-8
j_gene: TRBJ1-1
d_gene: .
CDR3aa: ASSLDLGLNTEAF

v_gene: TRBV15
j_gene: TRBJ1-4
d_gene: .
CDR3aa: ATSRDNYNEKLF

v_gene: TRBV2
j_gene: TRBJ1-1
d_gene: .
CDR3aa: ASSEDTDTEAF

v_gene: TRBV18
j_gene: TRBJ1-4
d_gene: .
CDR3aa: ASSAGTQNEKLF

v_gene: TRBV10-3
j_gene: TRBJ1-1
d_gene: .
CDR3aa: AISEPRRGTEAF

v_gene: TRBV6-5
j_gene: TRBJ1-3
d_gene: .
CDR3aa: ASSPGGTSGNTIY

v_gene: TRBV4-3
j_gene: TRBJ1-3
d_gene: .
CDR3aa: ASSQVHSGNTIY

v_gene: TRBV7-2
j_gene: TRBJ2-7
d_gene: .
CDR3aa: ASSSPQGPSGEQY

v_gene: TRBV2
j_gene: TRBJ2-3
d_gene: .
CDR3aa: ATRRAVGSTDTQY

v_gene: TRBV4-3
j_gene: TRBJ2-7
d_gene: .
CDR3aa: ASSQERGWSYEQY

v_gene: TRBV19
j_gene: TRBJ2-1
d_gene: .
CDR3aa: ASSIDLNRNNEQF

v_gene: TRBV5-4
j_gene: TRBJ1-1
d_gene: .
CDR3aa: ASNLGGGLATEAF

v_gene: TRBV19
j_gene: TRBJ1-5
d_gene: TRBD1
CDR3aa: ASSIFIGTGRQPQH

v_gene: TRBV21-1
j_gene: TRBJ2-3
d_gene: .
CDR3aa: ASSFLGLAVNTDTQY

v_gene: TRBV3-1/TRBV3-2
j_gene: TRBJ2-7
d_gene: .
CDR3aa: ASSPGHRSYEQY

v_gene: TRBV30
j_gene: TRBJ1-1
d_gene: .
CDR3aa: AWRAGANTEAF

v_gene: TRBV28
j_gene: TRBJ1-4
d_gene: TRBD1
CDR3aa: ASSSPGQLNEKLF

v_gene: TRBV28
j_gene: TRBJ1-1
d_gene: .
CDR3aa: ASSSPGGPNTEAF

v_gene: TRBV10-3
j_gene: TRBJ1-2
d_gene: .
CDR3aa: AISVPLRSEEGYT

v_gene: TRBV7-9
j_gene: TRBJ1-2
d_gene: .
CDR3aa: ASSFQGSGYT

v_gene: TRBV7-8
j_gene: TRBJ2-3
d_gene: TRBD1
CDR3aa: ASSFSTGEDTQY

v_gene: TRBV19
j_gene: TRBJ1-5
d_gene: .
CDR3aa: ASSKQGLDQPQH

v_gene: TRBV12-5
j_gene: TRBJ1-6
d_gene: .
CDR3aa: ASAIQGAGSPLH

v_gene: TRBV19
j_gene: TRBJ2-5
d_gene: TRBD2
CDR3aa: ASSISGGAGKTQY

v_gene: TRBV7-2
j_gene: TRBJ2-1
d_gene: .
CDR3aa: ASSLLANEQF

v_gene: TRBV28
j_gene: TRBJ2-3
d_gene: TRBD2
CDR3aa: ASYSTEAGGPQDTQY

v_gene: TRBV4-1
j_gene: TRBJ1-6
d_gene: .
CDR3aa: ASSQDTGGSRSPLH

v_gene: TRBV30
j_gene: TRBJ1-4
d_gene: .
CDR3aa: AWSRQSNEKLF

v_gene: TRBV18
j_gene: TRBJ2-7
d_gene: .
CDR3aa: ASSPTHGGRHEQY

v_gene: TRBV18
j_gene: TRBJ2-1
d_gene: .
CDR3aa: ASSPGTAYNEQF

v_gene: TRBV24-1
j_gene: TRBJ1-5
d_gene: .
CDR3aa: ATSDSSGFNIQPQH

v_gene: TRBV9
j_gene: TRBJ1-2
d_gene: .
CDR3aa: ASSTYIGREDGYT

v_gene: TRBV5-1
j_gene: TRBJ2-3
d_gene: TRBD1
CDR3aa: ASSLPGQGATDTQY

v_gene: TRBV19
j_gene: TRBJ1-3
d_gene: TRBD1
CDR3aa: ASSTRQGSGNTIY

v_gene: TRBV28
j_gene: TRBJ2-5
d_gene: TRBD1
CDR3aa: ASSSDREETQY

v_gene: TRBV20-1
j_gene: TRBJ1-1
d_gene: .
CDR3aa: SASRGAIDTEAF

v_gene: TRBV5-4
j_gene: TRBJ1-1
d_gene: .
CDR3aa: ASSWDNVGTEAF

v_gene: TRBV3-1/TRBV3-2
j_gene: TRBJ2-2
d_gene: TRBD1
CDR3aa: ASSQPGTGFTGELF

v_gene: TRBV28
j_gene: TRBJ2-7
d_gene: TRBD2
CDR3aa: ASSVSGDSYEQY

v_gene: TRBV27
j_gene: TRBJ1-6
d_gene: .
CDR3aa: ASSLGRYGSPLH

v_gene: TRBV11-2
j_gene: TRBJ2-1
d_gene: .
CDR3aa: ASSSRGYGQF

v_gene: TRBV12-3/TRBV12-4
j_gene: TRBJ1-2
d_gene: .
CDR3aa: ASSLQGGDGYT

v_gene: TRBV7-2
j_gene: TRBJ2-7
d_gene: .
CDR3aa: ASRSAGRHYEQY